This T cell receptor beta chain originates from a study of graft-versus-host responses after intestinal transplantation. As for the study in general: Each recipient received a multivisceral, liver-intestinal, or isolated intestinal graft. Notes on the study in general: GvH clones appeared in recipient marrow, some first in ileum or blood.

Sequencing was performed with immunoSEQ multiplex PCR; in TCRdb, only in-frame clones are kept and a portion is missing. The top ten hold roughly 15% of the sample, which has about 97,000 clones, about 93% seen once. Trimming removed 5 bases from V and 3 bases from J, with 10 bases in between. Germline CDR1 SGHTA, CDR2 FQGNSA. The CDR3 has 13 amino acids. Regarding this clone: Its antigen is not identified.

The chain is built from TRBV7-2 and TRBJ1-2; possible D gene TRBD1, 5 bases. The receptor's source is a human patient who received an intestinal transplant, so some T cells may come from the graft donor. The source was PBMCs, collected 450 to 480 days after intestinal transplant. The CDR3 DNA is TGTGCCAGCAGCGCTGACAGATACTATGGCTACACCTTC. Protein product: CASSADRYYGYTF.